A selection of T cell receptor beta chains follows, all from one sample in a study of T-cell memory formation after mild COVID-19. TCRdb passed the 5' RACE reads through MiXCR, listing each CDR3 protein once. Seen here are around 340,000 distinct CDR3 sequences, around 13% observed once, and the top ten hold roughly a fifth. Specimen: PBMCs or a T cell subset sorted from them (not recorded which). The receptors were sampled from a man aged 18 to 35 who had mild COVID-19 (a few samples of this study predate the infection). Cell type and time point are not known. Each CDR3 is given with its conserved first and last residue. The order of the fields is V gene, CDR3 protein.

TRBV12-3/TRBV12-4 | CASSPNRDTEAFF
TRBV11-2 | CASSHVRGKTGELFF
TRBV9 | CASSGQGAGEKLFF
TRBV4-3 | CASSQVWRGGRGTDTQYF
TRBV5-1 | CASSYTIQGGNEKLFF
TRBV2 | CASSGASQDQYF
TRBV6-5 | CASSPAAGVGQFF
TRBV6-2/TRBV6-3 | CASSYPLPNEQFF
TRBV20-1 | CSASTGAISGNTIYF
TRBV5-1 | CASRGTFGYEQYF
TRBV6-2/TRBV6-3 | CAAHAIGSYEQYF
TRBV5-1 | CASSQIMNTEAFF
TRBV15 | CATHGASEGVNEQFF
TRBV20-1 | CSAGTGTGELFF
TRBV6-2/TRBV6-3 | CASSGGPADTQYF
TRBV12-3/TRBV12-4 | CASSPQGVSTDTQYF
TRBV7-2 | CASSTQGRQPQHF
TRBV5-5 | CASSFRFTNQPQHF
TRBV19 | CASRTGLTDQETQYF
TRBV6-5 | CASSYSGNRGSNSGYTF
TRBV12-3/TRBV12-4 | CASSPSSQPQHF
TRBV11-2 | CASSLVWGATEAFF
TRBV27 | CASCMGSNQPQHF
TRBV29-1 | CSVASGAEQYF
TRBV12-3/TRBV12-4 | CASRESTDTQYF
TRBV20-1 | CSASARGYTF
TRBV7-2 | CASSSLPAGGGQPQHF
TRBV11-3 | CASSSRTFTGELFF
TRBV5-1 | CAGFSILSYEQYF
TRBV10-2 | CASRGGAQPQHF
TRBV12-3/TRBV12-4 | CASSQGQSNQPQHF
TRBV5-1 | CASSLFWGTAGTDTQYF
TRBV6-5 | CASSYQPGTGELFF
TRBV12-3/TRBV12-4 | CASSWDRDNSPLHF
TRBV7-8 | CASSFQSGAGANVLTF
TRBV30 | CAGALWDRVLTGELFF
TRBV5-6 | CASSSLTGGGETQYF
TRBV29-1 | CSVDYGSTEAFF
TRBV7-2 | CASSLDWQETQYF
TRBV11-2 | CASSLRGRVGEAFF
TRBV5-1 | CASSTKAGPDTQYF